Each of the 25 T cell receptor beta chains below was sequenced from the same sample in a study of shared clonotypes between healthy human individuals. Sequencing used immunoSEQ multiplex PCR; TCRdb keeps in-frame clones, though not all of them. The sample includes about 1.5 million clones, approximately 96% of them seen just once. The sequenced material came from naive CD4+ T cells sorted from blood. Subset indicated: CD45RA+ positively selected. The source of these receptors is a young man in good health.

V usage is TRBV7-9 and J usage is TRBJ2-3; D is undetermined. The V gene's germline CDR1 is SEHNR and CDR2 FQNEAQ (reference sequence). The CDR3 contains 14 residues. Trimming removed 2 bases from V and 5 bases from J, with 11 bases in between. CDR3 sequence: CASSLRQLQDTQYF. CDR3 bases: TGTGCCAGCAGCTTAAGGCAGTTACAAGATACGCAGTATTTT.

This chain links TRBV28 with TRBJ1-2; weak D call: TRBD1 (5 bases). The CDR3 covers 13 residues. The germline V gene encodes CDR1 MDHEN and CDR2 SYDVKM. With 5 bases removed from V and 3 bases from J, the gap between germline ends came to 10 bases. CDR3 sequence (DNA): TGTGCCAGCAGTCCGGGACCGCACTATGGCTACACCTTC. This sequence encodes CASSPGPHYGYTF.

The V gene is TRBV18, the J gene TRBJ1-3, with D perhaps TRBD1 (5 bases). This CDR3 spans 15 amino acids. Per germline, CDR1 KGHSH and CDR2 LQKENI. The V end was cut by 6 bases, the J end by 0 bases, with 12 bases between. The CDR3 region has the DNA TGTGCCAGCTCTCGCGACAGCCTCTCTGGAAACACCATATATTTT. This codes for CASSRDSLSGNTIYF.

The chain recombines TRBV6-5 with TRBJ2-7; 7 bases match TRBD2. The germline V gene encodes CDR1 MNHEY and CDR2 SVGAGI. The CDR3 sequence is 15 residues long. Unmatched junction bases numbered 8, after V lost 6 bases and J lost 0 bases. CDR3 bases: TGTGCCAGCAGGCCCCTCGGCGGGAGCTCCTACGAGCAGTACTTC. Translation: CASRPLGGSSYEQYF.

The rearrangement uses TRBV7-8 and TRBJ1-4, with D perhaps TRBD1 (6 bases). Trimming left V 1 base short and J 3 bases short, with 15 bases between. Looked up from germline, CDR1 is SGHVS and CDR2 is FQNEAQ. CDR3 length equals 17 residues. CDR3 in DNA: TGTGCCAGCAGCTTAGGGGACATCGGTGCGGCTAATGAAAAACTGTTTTTT. The encoded protein is CASSLGDIGAANEKLFF.

V and J are TRBV27 and TRBJ1-5; maybe TRBD1 (5 bases). From germline, CDR1 is MNHEY and CDR2 SMNVEV (reference sequence). This CDR3 comprises 16 residues. V was trimmed by 4 bases and J by 1 base, leaving 14 bases between them. CDR3 residues: CASSSWGRGSNQPQHF. The CDR3 DNA sequence: TGTGCCAGCAGTTCCTGGGGCCGGGGGAGCAATCAGCCCCAGCATTTT.

The chain carries TRBV6-4 and TRBJ2-1; D remains unclear. This CDR3 comprises 14 residues. Germline V lookup: CDR1 MRHNA, CDR2 SNTAGT. V was trimmed by 4 bases and J by 8 bases, leaving 15 bases between them. The CDR3 DNA follows: TGTGCCAGCAGTGTTGCAGCCTCCGGGTATGAGCAGTTCTTC. Its protein product is CASSVAASGYEQFF.

The CDR3 sequence: CASSLAPQGRAPADTQYF. CDR3 DNA sequence: TGTGCCAGCAGCTTGGCCCCCCAGGGGAGGGCCCCCGCAGATACGCAGTATTTT. The chain employs TRBV5-5 and TRBJ2-3; possibly TRBD2 for D (7 bases). The CDR3 sequence is 18 residues long. Per the germline V gene, CDR1 is SGHKS and CDR2 is YYEKEE (reference sequence). V lost 0 bases, J lost 4 bases, and 21 bases lay in between.

The chain combines TRBV5-1 with TRBJ2-3, with D tentatively TRBD1 or TRBD2 (5 bases each). This CDR3 has 14 amino acids. CDR1 is SGHRS and CDR2 is YFSETQ in the germline V gene. The germline V and J ends were trimmed by 4 bases and 4 bases, with 13 bases remaining between them. CDR3 sequence: CASSGDPSADTQYF. The DNA of the CDR3 is TGCGCCAGCAGCGGGGACCCCTCCGCAGATACGCAGTATTTT. The variable domain in full, completed from reference TRBV5-1 and TRBJ2-3, reads KAGVTQTPRYLIKTRGQQVTLSCSPISGHRSVSWYQQTPGQGLQFLFEYFSETQRNKGNFPGRFSGRQFSNSRSEMNVSTLELGDSALYLCASSGDPSADTQYFGPGTRLTVL.

This clone was detected only once. This chain uses TRBV5-1 with TRBJ2-2; TRBD2 matches at 12 bases. The germline V gene has CDR1 SGHRS and CDR2 YFSETQ. V trimming: 2 bases; J trimming: 6 bases; junction bases outside the gene matches: 2. The CDR3 consists of 15 residues. The CDR3 spells CASSFLAGGPGELFF. In DNA form, the CDR3 reads TGCGCCAGCAGCTTTCTAGCGGGAGGGCCCGGGGAGCTGTTTTTT.

Comments on this clone: This CDR3 is also generated by other DNA sequences in the sample. V and J are TRBV18 and TRBJ2-1; 12 bases fit TRBD2. The V segment lost 3 bases and the J segment 7 bases; nucleotides outside the gene matches: 7. The CDR3 length is 16 residues. Germline V gene lookup returns CDR1 KGHSH and CDR2 LQKENI. In DNA form, the CDR3 reads TGTGCCAGCTCACCGCTGGGACTAGCGGGCGGAAATGAGCAGTTCTTC. Translated: CASSPLGLAGGNEQFF.

The chain uses TRBV7-2 and TRBJ2-3; TRBD2 agrees at 9 bases. In germline, CDR1 is SGHTA, CDR2 FQGNSA. The ends lost 5 bases at V and 0 bases at J; junction bases unmatched: 3. This CDR3 region has 15 residues. CDR3 bases: TGTGCCAGCAGCCGTACTAGCGGGAGCACAGATACGCAGTATTTT. It is translated as CASSRTSGSTDTQYF.

V usage is TRBV7-9 and J usage is TRBJ2-7, with TRBD2 as a possible D gene (6 bases). Germline CDR1 is SEHNR and CDR2 is FQNEAQ (reference sequence). The CDR3 totals 15 residues. V was cut by 2 bases and J by 6 bases, with 17 bases left in between. The chain's CDR3 is CASSLSGGAPGEQYF. CDR3 bases: TGTGCCAGCAGCTTATCCGGGGGAGCGCCGGGCGAGCAGTACTTC.

The chain uses TRBV2 and TRBJ2-7, with D perhaps TRBD2 (6 bases). CDR1 and CDR2 (germline): SNHLY, FYNNEI. V lost 6 bases, J lost 6 bases, and 9 bases lay in between. The CDR3 runs to 11 residues. CDR3 DNA sequence: TGTGCCAGCAGGGAGGGGACCGAGCAGTACTTC. Its protein product is CASREGTEQYF.

The V gene is TRBV6-5, the J gene TRBJ2-7; D is uncertain. CDR3 length: 15 amino acids. Germline V CDR1 and CDR2: MNHEY, SVGAGI. Deletions cut 2 bases from V and 7 bases from J, with 18 bases between. The CDR3 DNA follows: TGTGCCAGCAGTTACGCAGGACCTAATACGTGGGAGCAGTACTTC. Translated, it gives CASSYAGPNTWEQYF.

The chain combines TRBV7-8 with TRBJ2-5; D gene uncertain. CDR3 length: 15 residues. V dropped 0 bases and J dropped 1 base, with 9 bases sitting between them. Germline CDR1 SGHVS, CDR2 FQNEAQ. The CDR3 sequence: CASSLAHLSQETQYF. The CDR3 DNA reads TGTGCCAGCAGCTTAGCGCATTTATCCCAAGAGACCCAGTACTTC. Looking up the rest from reference TRBV7-8 and TRBJ2-5 gives the full variable domain: GAGVSQSPRYKVAKRGQDVALRCDPISGHVSLFWYQQALGQGPEFLTYFQNEAQLDKSGLPSDRFFAERPEGSVSTLKIQRTQQEDSAVYLCASSLAHLSQETQYFGPGTRLLVL.

The chain has TRBV21-1 and TRBJ2-1; the table's D call TRBD1 went unverified against the DNA. TRBV21-1 is classified as a pseudogene. CDR3 length: 16 amino acids. This CDR3 is CASRGRTESSYNEQFF. The DNA for the CDR3 is TGTGCCAGCAGAGGTCGGACAGAGAGCTCCTACAATGAGCAGTTCTTC.

This clone was found once. V gene TRBV11-2 combines with J gene TRBJ1-5, with 10 nucleotides matching TRBD1. CDR1 and CDR2 from the germline V gene are SGHAT and FQNNGV. CDR3 length: 14 amino acids. Germline trimming cut 4 bases from V and 8 bases from J; bases unmatched to any gene: 5. The CDR3 protein is CASSSGQGPKPQHF. DNA for the CDR3: TGTGCCAGCAGCTCGGGACAGGGGCCGAAGCCCCAGCATTTT.

To note about this clone: The sample has other DNA sequences that encode this CDR3 too. The V gene is TRBV5-1, the J gene TRBJ2-1, with TRBD2 matching 9 bases. CDR3 length: 15 residues. CDR1 is SGHRS, CDR2 YFSETQ, per germline. Losses at the gene ends were 0 bases for V and 3 bases for J; bases not matched to a gene: 1. CDR3 sequence reads: CASSLVSGSYNEQFF. CDR3 nucleotides: TGCGCCAGCAGCTTGGTTAGCGGGAGCTACAATGAGCAGTTCTTC. Looking up the rest from reference TRBV5-1 and TRBJ2-1 gives the full variable domain: KAGVTQTPRYLIKTRGQQVTLSCSPISGHRSVSWYQQTPGQGLQFLFEYFSETQRNKGNFPGRFSGRQFSNSRSEMNVSTLELGDSALYLCASSLVSGSYNEQFFGPGTRLTVL.

The chain joins TRBV7-9 to TRBJ2-2; TRBD2 is a possible D gene (5 bases). Trimming took off 2 bases at V and 2 bases at J, with 12 bases between the two ends. This CDR3 is built from 16 residues. CDR1 is SEHNR and CDR2 is FQNEAQ in the germline V gene (reference sequence). CDR3 nucleotides: TGTGCCAGCAGCTTAACGCGGGTTATCAACACCGGGGAGCTGTTTTTT. This sequence encodes CASSLTRVINTGELFF.

This clone showed up just once. Written as DNA, the CDR3 is TGCAGCGTGTCGCGGGGGGCCTACGAGCAGTACTTC. Encoded protein: CSVSRGAYEQYF. The V call is TRBV29-1, the J call TRBJ2-7; TRBD2 agrees at 8 bases. Trimming at V came to 6 bases and at J to 2 bases, leaving 3 bases not matched to a gene. The CDR3 loop spans 12 amino acids. CDR1 and CDR2 (germline): SQVTM, ANQGSEA.

Turning to this clone: Different DNA sequences within this sample yield the same CDR3. The chain recombines TRBV9 with TRBJ2-3; D remains ambiguous. Germline-derived CDR1 and CDR2 are SGDLS and YYNGEE. There are 15 residues in the CDR3. V gave up 2 bases and J gave up 2 bases, with 12 bases separating them. CDR3 nucleotide sequence: TGTGCCAGCAGCGTGGACGGGCCGTCCACAGATACGCAGTATTTT. This codes for CASSVDGPSTDTQYF. Filled out from reference TRBV9 and TRBJ2-3, the complete variable domain reads DSGVTQTPKHLITATGQRVTLRCSPRSGDLSVYWYQQSLDQGLQFLIQYYNGEERAKGNILERFSAQQFPDLHSELNLSSLELGDSALYFCASSVDGPSTDTQYFGPGTRLTVL.

This clone was detected once. V and J are TRBV9 and TRBJ2-5, with TRBD2 matching over 8 bases. The CDR3 spans 15 residues. Germline V gene data show CDR1 as SGDLS and CDR2 as YYNGEE. V shed 4 bases and J 5 bases; nucleotides not matched to a gene: 10. CDR3 in amino acids: CASSLAGGRYETQYF. The CDR3, as DNA: TGTGCCAGCAGCCTAGCGGGCGGGAGGTACGAGACCCAGTACTTC. Based on the CDR3 plus reference TRBV9 and TRBJ2-5, the full variable domain is DSGVTQTPKHLITATGQRVTLRCSPRSGDLSVYWYQQSLDQGLQFLIQYYNGEERAKGNILERFSAQQFPDLHSELNLSSLELGDSALYFCASSLAGGRYETQYFGPGTRLLVL.

The chain combines TRBV5-1 with TRBJ2-7; tentative D call: TRBD2 (5 bases). This CDR3 is 14 amino acids long. V shed 2 bases and J shed 0 bases, with 9 bases lying between them. Germline CDR1 is SGHRS and CDR2 is YFSETQ. The CDR3 region is CASSLQRSSYEQYF. The DNA of the CDR3 is TGCGCCAGCAGCTTACAGCGGAGCTCCTACGAGCAGTACTTC.

CDR3 coding DNA: TGCAGCGTTGTCCCCAGGAGTACTAGCGGGACTAGCTCTGGGGCCAACGTCCTGACTTTC. Its translation is CSVVPRSTSGTSSGANVLTF. This rearrangement joins TRBV29-1 to TRBJ2-6; 10 nucleotides line up with TRBD2. V trimming: 4 bases; J trimming: 0 bases; junction bases outside the gene matches: 15. This CDR3 is built from 20 residues. CDR1 SQVTM and CDR2 ANQGSEA come from the germline V gene.